Shown below are 30 T cell receptor beta chains from a single sample sequenced in a study of T cells after yellow fever vaccination. TCRdb analysed the 5' RACE reads with MiXCR anew, one entry per CDR3 protein. The repertoire holds some 670,000 distinct CDR3 sequences, with approximately 13% as singletons. Material: PBMCs, obtained on the day of the yellow fever booster vaccination. These TCRs come from a man aged 30-40 years who received the YFV17D yellow fever vaccine.

The J gene is TRBJ2-3, the V gene TRBV20-1; tentatively, D is TRBD2 (6 bases). CDR3 length: 15 amino acids. CDR1 and CDR2 from the germline V gene are DFQATT and SNEGSKA (reference sequence). V lost 5 bases to trimming and J lost 4 bases, with 19 bases between them. Here the CDR3 DNA reads TGCAGTGCTCAACTCGGCGCGGGGACCGCAGATACGCAGTATTTT. Translation gives CSAQLGAGTADTQYF.

The chain uses TRBV7-2 and TRBJ2-1, with 8 bases fitting TRBD1. The CDR3 is 14 residues long. Losses at the gene ends were 3 bases for V and 8 bases for J; bases not matched to a gene: 6. Per germline, CDR1 SGHTA and CDR2 FQGNSA. Written as DNA, the CDR3 is TGTGCCAGCAGCTTCATCAGGGGGCGATATGAGCAGTTCTTC. This translates into CASSFIRGRYEQFF.

This clonotype has a handful of counts. The V gene is TRBV19, the J gene TRBJ2-1; 8 bases match TRBD2. This CDR3 spans 15 amino acids. Germline V gene sequence: CDR1 LNHDA, CDR2 SQIVND (reference sequence). The V gene end was trimmed by 6 bases and the J gene end by 3 bases; junction bases not matched to a gene: 7. CDR3 in DNA: TGTGCCAGTAGGCAGAGCGGGAGTAACTACAATGAGCAGTTCTTC. Its protein product is CASRQSGSNYNEQFF.

V and J are TRBV20-1 and TRBJ2-7, with 11 bases matching TRBD2. The CDR3 totals 14 residues. Losses at the gene ends were 5 bases for V and 3 bases for J; bases not matched to a gene: 6. Germline CDR1 is DFQATT and CDR2 is SNEGSKA (reference sequence). The DNA of the CDR3 is TGCAGTGCTTCCGCCGGGACTAGCGGCTACGAGCAGTACTTC. Its translation is CSASAGTSGYEQYF.

This clonotype was counted between two and nine times. The chain is built from TRBV10-3 and TRBJ2-1, with D possibly TRBD2 on 5 matching bases. Trimming stripped 4 bases from V and 8 bases from J, with 15 bases between. This CDR3 region has 14 residues. Germline-derived CDR1 and CDR2 are ENHRY and SYGVKD. This CDR3 is CAISVPGPRDEQFF. The CDR3 DNA reads as TGTGCCATCAGTGTCCCCGGTCCGCGGGATGAGCAGTTCTTC.

This chain uses TRBV4-3 with TRBJ2-1, with 7 bases fitting TRBD2. This CDR3 spans 15 amino acids. After removal of 0 bases from V and 4 bases from J, the junction contained 3 bases not matched to a gene. Germline V gene data show CDR1 as LGHNA and CDR2 as YSLEER. The CDR3 DNA reads as TGCGCCAGCAGCCAAGAGACTAGCCGTTACAATGAGCAGTTCTTC. Its protein is CASSQETSRYNEQFF.

The rearrangement links TRBV6-1 to TRBJ1-2; perhaps TRBD1 as D (6 bases). This CDR3 comprises 13 residues. Trimming pared 6 bases from V and 8 bases from J, leaving 16 bases between. Germline-derived CDR1 and CDR2 are MNHNS and SASEGT. The CDR3, as DNA: TGTGCCAGCAGGACCCCCGGGGGCAAGGGCTACACCTTC. This encodes CASRTPGGKGYTF.

The chain joins TRBV20-1 to TRBJ2-1; perhaps TRBD2 as D (6 bases). This CDR3 comprises 12 residues. Germline lookup yields CDR1 DFQATT and CDR2 SNEGSKA (reference sequence). Deletions cut 6 bases from V and 3 bases from J, with 9 bases between. The CDR3 sequence: CSAGRDYNEQFF. The CDR3 coding sequence is TGCAGTGCAGGGCGGGACTACAATGAGCAGTTCTTC.

The rearrangement uses TRBV10-3 and TRBJ2-6; D not resolved. The CDR3 contains 15 residues. Germline V gene sequence: CDR1 ENHRY, CDR2 SYGVKD. Trimming took off 3 bases at V and 2 bases at J, with 8 bases between the two ends. CDR3 DNA: TGTGCCATCAGTGATCCTTGGGCTGGGGCCAACGTCCTGACTTTC. This codes for CAISDPWAGANVLTF.

The sample holds a few counts of this clonotype. The V call is TRBV7-6, the J call TRBJ2-7; TRBD2 aligns across 10 bases. Germline lookup yields CDR1 SGHVS and CDR2 FNYEAQ. CDR3 length: 15 amino acids. The ends lost 5 bases at V and 1 base at J; junction bases unmatched: 5. CDR3 sequence (DNA): TGTGCCAGCAGCCGGACTAGCGGAGCTTCCTACGAGCAGTACTTC. It specifies CASSRTSGASYEQYF.

This chain uses TRBV3-1 with TRBJ2-2, with 8 bases aligning to TRBD2. CDR3 size: 18 residues. V trimming: 11 bases; J trimming: 7 bases; junction bases outside the gene matches: 24. CDR1 and CDR2 (germline): LGHDT, YNNKEL (reference sequence). CDR3 in DNA: TGTGCCTTCTGTCCCCAAGTCGGAGCGGGAGTGAGGAACGGGGAGCTGTTTTTT. Its protein product is CAFCPQVGAGVRNGELFF.

This clonotype has just a few counts. This rearrangement joins TRBV25-1 to TRBJ2-6; D unresolved. The CDR3 has 15 residues. Trimming took 2 bases from V and 4 from J, leaving 9 bases between them. Per germline, CDR1 MGHDK and CDR2 SYGVNS. The CDR3 sequence: CASSEGISGANVLTF. CDR3 DNA sequence: TGTGCCAGCAGTGAAGGGATCTCCGGGGCCAACGTCCTGACTTTC.

This clonotype has a count of ten or more. The chain uses TRBV5-1 and TRBJ2-5; 14 positions agree with TRBD2. Germline CDR1 is SGHRS and CDR2 is YFSETQ. With 4 bases clipped from V and 4 bases from J, the junction kept 9 bases outside the gene matches. This CDR3 contains 17 residues. In DNA, the CDR3 is TGCGCCAGCAGCGCCGGGACTAGCGGGAGTGGAGTAGAGACCCAGTACTTC. It is translated as CASSAGTSGSGVETQYF. The complete variable domain, with remaining parts taken from reference TRBV5-1 and TRBJ2-5, reads KAGVTQTPRYLIKTRGQQVTLSCSPISGHRSVSWYQQTPGQGLQFLFEYFSETQRNKGNFPGRFSGRQFSNSRSEMNVSTLELGDSALYLCASSAGTSGSGVETQYFGPGTRLLVL.

The rearrangement joins TRBV12-3 or TRBV12-4 to TRBJ2-7; maybe TRBD2 (6 bases). Trimming stripped 6 bases from V and 6 bases from J, with 18 bases between. The CDR3 is 14 residues long. The CDR3 loop is CASRKLTGDSEQYF. Here the CDR3 DNA reads TGTGCCAGCAGGAAGCTAACGGGAGACTCCGAGCAGTACTTC.

The chain couples TRBV20-1 to TRBJ2-7; 11 positions match TRBD2. CDR1 and CDR2 (germline): DFQATT, SNEGSKA (reference sequence). The CDR3 is 16 residues long. The V gene end was trimmed by 6 bases and the J gene end by 2 bases; junction bases not matched to a gene: 12. The CDR3 reads CSALKGLAGLAYEQYF. In nucleotides, the CDR3 is TGCAGTGCCTTAAAAGGACTAGCGGGCCTCGCCTACGAGCAGTACTTC.

The chain couples TRBV25-1 to TRBJ1-6; no definite D call. Germline lookup yields CDR1 MGHDK and CDR2 SYGVNS. The ends were cut back, 1 base at V and 9 bases at J, with 13 bases in the middle. This CDR3 is 15 amino acids long. As DNA, the CDR3 is TGTGCCAGCAGTGAATCTGGGTCGTGGCCTTCACCCCTCCACTTT. Encoded protein: CASSESGSWPSPLHF.

V is TRBV11-2 and J is TRBJ2-7; 8 bases are shared with TRBD1. The CDR3 length is 16 residues. Germline V gene sequence: CDR1 SGHAT, CDR2 FQNNGV. The J segment lost 0 bases and the V segment lost 1 base, leaving 5 bases of the junction unmatched. The DNA for the CDR3 is TGTGCCAGCAGCTTAGTAGTTGGGACAGGCTCCTACGAGCAGTACTTC. This sequence encodes CASSLVVGTGSYEQYF. Complete variable domain (other parts from reference TRBV11-2 and TRBJ2-7): EAGVAQSPRYKIIEKRQSVAFWCNPISGHATLYWYQQILGQGPKLLIQFQNNGVVDDSQLPKDRFSAERLKGVDSTLKIQPAKLEDSAVYLCASSLVVGTGSYEQYFGPGTRLTVT.

The chain recombines TRBV7-2 with TRBJ2-7, with 16 bases lining up with TRBD2. This CDR3 is built from 17 residues. J was trimmed by 6 bases and V by 5 bases; bases with no gene match: 10. Germline CDR1 SGHTA, CDR2 FQGNSA. The CDR3 nucleotides read TGTGCCAGCAGCAAACCGGGACTAGCGGGAGGGAACGGCGAGCAGTACTTC. The encoded protein is CASSKPGLAGGNGEQYF. Drawing the rest from reference TRBV7-2 and TRBJ2-7, the complete variable domain is GAGVSQSPSNKVTEKGKDVELRCDPISGHTALYWYRQSLGQGLEFLIYFQGNSAPDKSGLPSDRFSAERTGGSVSTLTIQRTQQEDSAVYLCASSKPGLAGGNGEQYFGPGTRLTVT.

V is TRBV6-2 or TRBV6-3 and J is TRBJ1-5; TRBD1 matches 9 bases. V dropped 5 bases and J dropped 6; count of bases not matched to a gene: 5. Per the germline V gene, CDR1 is MNHEY and CDR2 is SVGEGT. CDR3 length: 14 residues. The CDR3, as DNA: TGTGCCAGCAGTCGGACAGGGGATGTTCAGCCCCAGCATTTT. This translates into CASSRTGDVQPQHF.

In its sample, this clonotype was seen many times. At one boundary the junction diverges from the germline segment, which might be a read error. The rearrangement joins TRBV5-1 to TRBJ2-1; a possible D gene is TRBD2 (6 bases). CDR1 SGHRS and CDR2 YFSETQ come from the germline V gene. There are 13 residues in the CDR3. This CDR3 is CASSRDSYNEQFF. The CDR3 DNA sequence: TGTGCCAGCAGTCGGGACTCGTACAATGAGCAGTTCTTC.

This clonotype has at least ten counts. The chain combines TRBV7-9 with TRBJ2-7, with D perhaps matching TRBD2 (6 bases). Trimming took 4 bases from V and 3 from J, leaving 16 bases between them. Germline values: CDR1 SEHNR, CDR2 FQNEAQ (reference sequence). This CDR3 comprises 15 residues. CDR3 sequence (DNA): TGTGCCAGCAGCTCCCGGTTGGGGGGTGTCTACGAGCAGTACTTC. Its translation is CASSSRLGGVYEQYF.

This clonotype was recorded a few times. The rearrangement joins TRBV5-1 to TRBJ2-5; TRBD2 aligns across 10 bases. V lost 0 bases to trimming and J lost 3 bases; unmatched junction nucleotides: 5. The CDR3 is 16 amino acids. The V gene's germline CDR1 is SGHRS and CDR2 YFSETQ. For the CDR3, the DNA is TGCGCCAGCAGCTTGGAGCCTAGCGGGAGAGAAGAGACCCAGTACTTC. Translation: CASSLEPSGREETQYF. The whole variable domain, remainder taken from reference TRBV5-1 and TRBJ2-5, is KAGVTQTPRYLIKTRGQQVTLSCSPISGHRSVSWYQQTPGQGLQFLFEYFSETQRNKGNFPGRFSGRQFSNSRSEMNVSTLELGDSALYLCASSLEPSGREETQYFGPGTRLLVL.

J is TRBJ2-5 and V is TRBV5-1, with D possibly matching TRBD1 (5 bases). V gave up 0 bases and J gave up 4 bases, with 10 bases separating them. Per the germline V gene, CDR1 is SGHRS and CDR2 is YFSETQ. The CDR3 loop spans 14 amino acids. The CDR3 DNA reads as TGCGCCAGCAGCTTGGTGACAGTTGGAGAGACCCAGTACTTC. Amino acids: CASSLVTVGETQYF. The full variable domain, in which reference TRBV5-1 and TRBJ2-5 provide the parts outside the CDR3, is KAGVTQTPRYLIKTRGQQVTLSCSPISGHRSVSWYQQTPGQGLQFLFEYFSETQRNKGNFPGRFSGRQFSNSRSEMNVSTLELGDSALYLCASSLVTVGETQYFGPGTRLLVL.

This sequence joins TRBV29-1 and TRBJ2-3, with D hard to call. The CDR3 runs 15 residues. The V and J ends lost 6 bases and 2 bases respectively, with 18 bases between them. The germline CDR1 and CDR2 sequences are SQVTM and ANQGSEA. The CDR3 loop is CSVFPSNSNTDTQYF. The CDR3 DNA sequence: TGCAGCGTCTTTCCGTCCAATTCTAACACAGATACGCAGTATTTT.

This clonotype showed up just a few times. V and J are TRBV5-5 and TRBJ2-7; D may be TRBD1 (6 bases). V lost 4 bases and J 1 base, leaving 15 bases between the germline ends. The germline V gene has CDR1 SGHKS and CDR2 YYEKEE (reference sequence). This CDR3 has 15 residues. CDR3 region: CASSPPGQRSYEQYF. The CDR3 DNA follows: TGTGCCAGCAGCCCACCCGGACAGAGGTCCTACGAGCAGTACTTC.

J is TRBJ2-5 and V is TRBV21-1; the D call TRBD2 from the table was never checked on the DNA. TRBV21-1 is given as a pseudogene. The CDR3 extends over 14 amino acids. Written as DNA, the CDR3 is TGTGCCAGCAGCAAAGTTAGACTAATGAAGACCCAGTACTTC. Amino acid sequence: CASSKVRLMKTQYF.

Many counts were recorded for this clonotype. The rearrangement links TRBV7-2 to TRBJ2-7, with 11 bases fitting TRBD2. Germline CDR1 SGHTA, CDR2 FQGNSA. Trimming removed 2 bases from V and 6 bases from J; junction bases left unmatched: 3. The CDR3 consists of 14 residues. In DNA, the CDR3 is TGTGCCAGCAGCTTACTAGCGGGAGGAACCGAGCAGTACTTC. Its translation is CASSLLAGGTEQYF. Complete variable domain (other parts from reference TRBV7-2 and TRBJ2-7): GAGVSQSPSNKVTEKGKDVELRCDPISGHTALYWYRQSLGQGLEFLIYFQGNSAPDKSGLPSDRFSAERTGGSVSTLTIQRTQQEDSAVYLCASSLLAGGTEQYFGPGTRLTVT.

The rearrangement joins TRBV5-1 to TRBJ1-1; the D is unclear. The ends were cut back, 0 bases at V and 6 bases at J, with 9 bases in the middle. The CDR3 sequence is 13 residues long. Germline assignment: CDR1 SGHRS and CDR2 YFSETQ. CDR3 protein: CASSLATRSEAFF. The DNA for the CDR3 is TGCGCCAGCAGCTTGGCCACCAGATCTGAAGCTTTCTTT.

The rearrangement links TRBV5-1 to TRBJ2-1; 9 bases are shared with TRBD2. This CDR3 has 18 residues. CDR1 is SGHRS, CDR2 YFSETQ, per germline. Unmatched junction bases numbered 20, after V lost 4 bases and J lost 9 bases. The CDR3 DNA reads as TGCGCCAGCAGCGAGGGGATAGCGGGGGAGGCACGCCATCCTGAGCAGTTCTTC. Residues: CASSEGIAGEARHPEQFF.

This clonotype was seen a handful of times. The gene calls are TRBV6-1 and TRBJ1-3; a weak D match, TRBD1 (6 bases). This CDR3 is 18 amino acids long. The ends were cut back, 5 bases at V and 0 bases at J, with 20 bases in the middle. Germline lookup yields CDR1 MNHNS and CDR2 SASEGT. The CDR3 protein is CASSRGGGKTFSGNTIYF. The CDR3 region has the DNA TGTGCCAGCAGTCGGGGTGGGGGCAAGACCTTCTCTGGAAACACCATATATTTT.